The 7 T cell receptor beta chains below come from one sample, sequenced in a study of T cells in women clearing cervical HPV infection. Assay used: immunoSEQ multiplex PCR; TCRdb lists only in-frame clones, some missing. This listing includes around 25,000 clones. The sample taken for sequencing was blood buffy coat. The receptors stem from a woman aged 18 to 75 with a cervical HPV16 infection that either progressed to CIN3+ or cleared (not recorded which).

Of note for this clone: The CDR3 end lies 3 residues beyond the end of the read and is filled in from the germline J gene. The chain has TRBV30 and TRBJ1-2, with D perhaps matching TRBD1 (6 bases). Germline CDR1 is GTSNPN and CDR2 is SVGIG (reference sequence). CDR3 length equals 16 residues. Here the CDR3 reads CAWNEWAGGRLDTYTF. The sequenced CDR3 bases are TGTGCCTGGAATGAATGGGCGGGGGGGCGGTTGGATACC. The variable domain in full, completed from reference TRBV30 and TRBJ1-2, reads SQTIHQWPATLVQPVGSPLSLECTVEGTSNPNLYWYRQAAGRGLQLLFYSVGIGQISSEVPQNLSASRPQDRQFILSSKKLLLSDSGFYLCAWNEWAGGRLDTYTFGSGTRLTVV.

About this clone itself: Read coverage stops 3 residues before the CDR3 terminus; the germline J gene supplies the remainder. The chain is built from TRBV7-3 and TRBJ2-2; the D gene is possibly TRBD1 (6 bases). Trimming removed 2 bases at V and 0 bases at J, with 10 bases between. Per germline, CDR1 SGHTA and CDR2 FQGTGA. The CDR3 runs to 16 residues. CDR3 DNA (partial): TGTGCCAGCAGCTTATTAGGGGGTGCGAACACCGGGGAG. It translates to CASSLLGGANTGE. The full CDR3 protein reads CASSLLGGANTGELFF.

Regarding this clone: The read terminates 3 residues before the CDR3 end, so the remaining end is supplied by the germline J gene. The chain joins TRBV5-1 to TRBJ1-6; maybe TRBD1 (6 bases). The CDR3 loop spans 15 amino acids. Germline CDR1 reads SGHRS; CDR2 reads YFSETQ. Trimming removed 4 bases from V and 8 bases from J, with 16 bases in between. The CDR3 DNA, read in part, is TGCGCCAGCAGCGGTCGACCCAGGGGTCATTCACCC. Amino acids: CASSGRPRGHSP. The full-length CDR3 reads as CASSGRPRGHSPLHF.

A word on this clone: The sequenced fragment ends 3 residues before the CDR3 boundary, so the rest is inferred from the germline J gene. V gene TRBV19 combines with J gene TRBJ2-2, with 7 bases lining up with TRBD2. CDR1 and CDR2 from the germline V gene are LNHDA and SQIVND (reference sequence). CDR3 length equals 15 residues. The CDR3 reads CASSIGGSGANVLFF. The CDR3 DNA, read in part, is TGTGCCAGTAGTATCGGGGGGTCTGGGGCCAACGTG.

CDR3 bases read: TGTGCCAGCAGCTTACCTAGCGGAGCG. As protein: CASSLPSGA. The CDR3 as a whole reads CASSLPSGAQYF. The rearrangement uses TRBV7-2 and TRBJ2-3; 7 bases fit TRBD2. The CDR3 extends 3 residues past the end of the read, so its final part is completed from the germline J gene. The CDR3 runs to 12 residues. Germline CDR1 and CDR2: SGHTA and FQGNSA. Drawing the rest from reference TRBV7-2 and TRBJ2-3, the complete variable domain is GAGVSQSPSNKVTEKGKDVELRCDPISGHTALYWYRQSLGQGLEFLIYFQGNSAPDKSGLPSDRFSAERTGGSVSTLTIQRTQQEDSAVYLCASSLPSGAQYFGPGTRLTVL.

In the case of this clone: Sequencing ends 3 residues short of the CDR3 end; the germline J gene provides the rest. V usage is TRBV19 and J usage is TRBJ2-1; the D is unclear. V lost 3 bases, J lost 1 base, and 19 bases lay in between. CDR1 and CDR2 from the germline V gene are LNHDA and SQIVND (reference sequence). The CDR3 spans 18 residues. The CDR3 DNA, read in part, is TGTGCCAGTAGTATCCGAGGCACCTCGATTGGTTCCTACAATGAG. Its translation is CASSIRGTSIGSYNE. The full CDR3 reads CASSIRGTSIGSYNEQFF. Full variable domain (remainder filled in from reference TRBV19 and TRBJ2-1): DGGITQSPKYLFRKEGQNVTLSCEQNLNHDAMYWYRQDPGQGLRLIYYSQIVNDFQKGDIAEGYSVSREKKESFPLTVTSAQKNPTAFYLCASSIRGTSIGSYNEQFFGPGTRLTVL.

About this clone: Read coverage stops 3 residues before the CDR3 terminus; the germline J gene supplies the remainder. The V and J genes are TRBV30 and TRBJ2-3; 8 bases agree with TRBD2. From germline, CDR1 is GTSNPN and CDR2 SVGIG (reference sequence). The CDR3 spans 14 residues. CDR3 DNA (partial): TGTGCCTGGGGAGTTAGCGGGGCCCAAGAGACG. Protein sequence: CAWGVSGAQET. The whole CDR3 sequence reads CAWGVSGAQETQYF.